There are many counts of the clone carrying this T cell receptor beta chain. The library was made from cDNA and included unique molecular identifiers. TCRdb reprocessed the PCR reads with MiXCR, giving one entry per CDR3 protein. The data show approximately 770,000 distinct CDR3 sequences, 46% seen once. This sample stems from a study of post-analysis software for immune sequencing data. Material for sequencing was blood. The TCR originated in a girl aged 5-17 years with multiple sclerosis.

The CDR3 is CASSLSGGSTDTQYF. The CDR3 nucleotides are TGTGCCAGCAGCTTAAGCGGGGGAAGCACAGATACGCAGTATTTT. The rearrangement joins TRBV7-6 to TRBJ2-3; TRBD2 matches 8 bases. The CDR3 loop spans 15 amino acids. V trimming: 2 bases; J trimming: 0 bases; junction bases outside the gene matches: 1. CDR1 is SGHVS, CDR2 FNYEAQ, per germline.